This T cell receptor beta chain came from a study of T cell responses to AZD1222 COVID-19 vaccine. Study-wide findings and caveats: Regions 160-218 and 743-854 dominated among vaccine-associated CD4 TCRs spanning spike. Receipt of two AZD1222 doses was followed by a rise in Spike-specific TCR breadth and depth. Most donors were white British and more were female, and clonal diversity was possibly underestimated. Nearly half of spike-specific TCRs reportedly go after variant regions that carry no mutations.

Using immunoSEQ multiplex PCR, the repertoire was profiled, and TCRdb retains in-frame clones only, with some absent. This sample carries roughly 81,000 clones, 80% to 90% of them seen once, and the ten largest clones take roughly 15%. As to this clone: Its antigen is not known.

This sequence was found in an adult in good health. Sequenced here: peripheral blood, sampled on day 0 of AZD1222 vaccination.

The CDR3 region has the DNA TGCGCCAGCAGCTTGGGAAGTACGCCCGGATACTACGAGCAGTACTTC. Its protein product is CASSLGSTPGYYEQYF. The gene calls are TRBV5-1 and TRBJ2-7; D uncertain. V was clipped by 0 bases and J by 3 bases, with 16 bases between them. From germline, CDR1 is SGHRS and CDR2 YFSETQ. This CDR3 contains 16 residues.